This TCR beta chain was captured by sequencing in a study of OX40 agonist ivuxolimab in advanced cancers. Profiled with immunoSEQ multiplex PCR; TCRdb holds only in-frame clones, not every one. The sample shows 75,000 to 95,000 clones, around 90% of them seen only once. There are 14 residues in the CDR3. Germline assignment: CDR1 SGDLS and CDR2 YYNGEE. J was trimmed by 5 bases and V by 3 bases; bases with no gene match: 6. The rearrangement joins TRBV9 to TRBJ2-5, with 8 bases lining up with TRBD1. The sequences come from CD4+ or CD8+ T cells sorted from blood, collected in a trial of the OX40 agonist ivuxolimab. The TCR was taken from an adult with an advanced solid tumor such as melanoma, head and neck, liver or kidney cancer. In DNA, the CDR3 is TGTGCCAGCAGCGCCCGACAGGGGTGGGAGACCCAGTACTTC. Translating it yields CASSARQGWETQYF. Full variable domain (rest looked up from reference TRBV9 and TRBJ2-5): DSGVTQTPKHLITATGQRVTLRCSPRSGDLSVYWYQQSLDQGLQFLIQYYNGEERAKGNILERFSAQQFPDLHSELNLSSLELGDSALYFCASSARQGWETQYFGPGTRLLVL.